The rows below give T cell receptor beta chains drawn from one sample of a study of cytotoxic CD8 clonotypes in ibrutinib-treated CLL. Generated by immunoSEQ multiplex PCR, the TCRdb table keeps only in-frame clones and is missing some. The sample carries around 140,000 clones, about 75% recorded once. The sequencing used PBMCs, collected after 24 months of ibrutinib treatment. These receptors originate from a human donor with chronic lymphocytic leukemia. Each CDR3 is given with its conserved first and last residue. D genes are given only for firm matches. Size values are once, few and many counts, or a class for expanded clones, and some rows have none.

V	D	J	size	DNA	CDR3
TRBV15	TRBD2	TRBJ2-1	NA	TGTGCCACCAGCAGAGCCTCCGCGGGGGAACCTCTCGATGAGCAGTTCTTC	CATSRASAGEPLDEQFF
TRBV6-5	NA	TRBJ2-6	NA	TGTGCCAGCAGCCTCTGGGCGGCTGGGGCCAACGTCCTGACTTTC	CASSLWAAGANVLTF
TRBV28	TRBD1	TRBJ1-4	NA	TGTGCCAGCAGTAGTCCGGGACAGGGGGCAGCTAATGAAAAACTGTTTTTT	CASSSPGQGAANEKLFF
TRBV7-2	TRBD1	TRBJ2-2	many	TGTGCCAGCAGCTTAGGGACAGGGGAGGCCGGGGAGCTGTTTTTT	CASSLGTGEAGELFF
TRBV7-2	NA	TRBJ2-1	NA	TGTGCCAGCAGCTTAGTGGCGCTTGGGTCCTACAATGAGCAGTTCTTC	CASSLVALGSYNEQFF
TRBV9	NA	TRBJ1-4	few	TGTGCCAGCAGCCCCGGGGGCCGGGCTAATGAAAAACTGTTTTTT	CASSPGGRANEKLFF
TRBV10-3	TRBD1	TRBJ2-5	once	TGTGCCATCAGTCAAGCCCCAGGGGGCTTAGAGACCCAGTACTTC	CAISQAPGGLETQYF
TRBV29-1	NA	TRBJ1-5	NA	TGCAGCGTTGAAGTTCGGGAGGGTCCGGGGGAAAGGGCCCAGCATTTT	CSVEVREGPGERAQHF
TRBV9	NA	TRBJ1-6	NA	TGTGCCAGCAGCGGACAGGCGATCAATTCACCCCTCCACTTT	CASSGQAINSPLHF
TRBV6-5	NA	TRBJ1-2	NA	TGTGCCAGCAGACCCCCCACGACGGGCCGTGGTGGCTACACCTTC	CASRPPTTGRGGYTF
TRBV18	NA	TRBJ1-2	NA	TGTGCCAGCTCACCACTCCGGGACAATTTCCAGGATGGCTACACCTTC	CASSPLRDNFQDGYTF
TRBV30	NA	TRBJ1-5	once	TGTGCCTGGAGTGGGGGTCGGGGCCAGCCCCAGCATTTT	CAWSGGRGQPQHF
TRBV5-1	NA	TRBJ1-1	NA	TGCGCCAGCAGCTTCTGGGGGCCGAACACTGAAGCTTTCTTT	CASSFWGPNTEAFF
TRBV27	NA	TRBJ1-1	NA	TGTGCCAGCAGTTTTGGGGGGCGGGCCATGAACACTGAAGCTTTCTTT	CASSFGGRAMNTEAFF
TRBV2	NA	TRBJ2-7	NA	TGTGCCAGCAGTGATCCCGGACTGAGGCCGTACGAGCAGTACTTC	CASSDPGLRPYEQYF
TRBV7-2	NA	TRBJ2-5	NA	TGTGCCAGCAGGGAGCCCACCCGACACCCAGAGACCCAGTACTTC	CASREPTRHPETQYF
TRBV25-1	NA	TRBJ2-7	NA	TGTGCCGGCTTTGTCGGCGAGCAGTACTTC	CAGFVGEQYF
TRBV5-8	TRBD1	TRBJ1-2	few	TGTGCCAGCAGCCCGGACAGGGGCGTGGGTGGCTACACCTTC	CASSPDRGVGGYTF
TRBV21-1	NA	TRBJ2-3	few	TGTGCCAGCAGCAAAGTGGGGACTAGCGGGGTTATTTCGGATACGCAGTATTTT	CASSKVGTSGVISDTQYF
TRBV29-1	NA	TRBJ2-3	NA	TGCAGCGCAACCCTAGCTCCCGCAGATACGCAGTATTTT	CSATLAPADTQYF
TRBV6-1	NA	TRBJ2-3	NA	TGTGCCAGCAGTCCACGGTGGGCGGATACGCAGTATTTT	CASSPRWADTQYF
TRBV5-1	NA	TRBJ2-7	NA	TGCGCCAGCAGCGCAGGGGGGTCCGGGACCCACGAGCAGTACTTC	CASSAGGSGTHEQYF
TRBV11-2	TRBD2	TRBJ2-6	NA	TGTGCCAGCAGCCACGCGGGGGAGGGCCTCCCTGGGGCCAACGTCCTGACTTTC	CASSHAGEGLPGANVLTF
TRBV25-1	NA	TRBJ2-7	NA	TGTGCCAGCAGTGAATATCGGGGGACGGGGACCTCCTACGAGCAGTACTTC	CASSEYRGTGTSYEQYF
TRBV4-3	NA	TRBJ2-3	NA	TGCGCCAGCAGCCAAGAGTGGGACCCAGATACGCAGTATTTT	CASSQEWDPDTQYF
TRBV19	NA	TRBJ2-7	NA	TGTGCCAGTAGTCGGGGCGGACAGCAATCCTACGAGCAGTACTTC	CASSRGGQQSYEQYF
TRBV10-1	TRBD2	TRBJ2-7	many	TGCGCCAGCAGTGAGCCCCCAGGACTAGGATACTGCTGGCAGTACTTC	CASSEPPGLGYCWQYF
TRBV7-2	NA	TRBJ2-1	NA	TGTGCCACCGCGGGAAATGAGCAGTTCTTC	CATAGNEQFF
TRBV4-3	TRBD1	TRBJ1-3	few	TGCGCCAGCAGCCAAGAGATACAGGGGGTGTGGGGAAACACCATATATTTT	CASSQEIQGVWGNTIYF
TRBV4-1	NA	TRBJ1-5	many	TGCGCCACCCCTGGGGTGGGCAGGGCGGGTCAGCCCCAGCATTTT	CATPGVGRAGQPQHF
TRBV7-2	TRBD1	TRBJ1-5	NA	TGTGCCAGCAGCCGGGATACAGGGGGCAATCAGCCCCAGCATTTT	CASSRDTGGNQPQHF
TRBV15	NA	TRBJ1-2	NA	TGTGCCACCAGCAGAGATCGGGGGGTGGTCTATGGCTACACCTTC	CATSRDRGVVYGYTF
TRBV2	NA	TRBJ1-1	NA	TGTGCCAGCAGTGCGGATTCGAACACTGAAGCTTTCTTT	CASSADSNTEAFF
TRBV18	NA	TRBJ1-1	NA	TGTGCCAGCTCACCCCCCCAACAGCCTGAAGCTTTCTTT	CASSPPQQPEAFF
TRBV4-2	NA	TRBJ1-3	once	TGTGCCAGCAGCCCCTCGGTGGGCAACTCTGGAAACACCATATATTTT	CASSPSVGNSGNTIYF
TRBV7-6	NA	TRBJ1-2	NA	TGTGCCAGCAGCCCCGGGTCCACATATGGCTACACCTTC	CASSPGSTYGYTF
TRBV5-4	NA	TRBJ2-2	NA	TGTGCCACCCGGGGCAGGGTGGATACCGGGGAGCTGTTTTTT	CATRGRVDTGELFF
TRBV5-1	TRBD1	TRBJ2-3	NA	TGCGCCAGCAGCCCCCAGACAGGGAACCCCACAGATACGCAGTATTTT	CASSPQTGNPTDTQYF
TRBV5-1	NA	TRBJ1-2	NA	TGCGCCAGCAGCCCGGGACCGCGATCCTATGGCTACACCTTC	CASSPGPRSYGYTF
TRBV4-3	TRBD2	TRBJ2-1	NA	TGCGCCAGCAGCCAAGATTCTCCAGGGGCTAGCGGGGGCGTCAATGAGCAGTTCTTC	CASSQDSPGASGGVNEQFF
TRBV5-1	NA	TRBJ2-1	once	TGCGCCAGCAGGGCCCCAAGCGGGCCTTCCTACAATGAGCAGTTCTTC	CASRAPSGPSYNEQFF
TRBV7-6	TRBD2	TRBJ2-5	NA	TGTGCCAGCAGCTTAGCCCCAAGCGGGAGGGAGACCCAGTACTTC	CASSLAPSGRETQYF
TRBV2	NA	TRBJ2-3	few	TGTGCCAGCAGTGGGGTAGGGGCTGATACGCAGTATTTT	CASSGVGADTQYF
TRBV2	NA	TRBJ1-2	few	TGTGCCAGCAGTGTGCAGGGCTATGGCTACACCTTC	CASSVQGYGYTF
TRBV27	TRBD2	TRBJ2-1	NA	TGTGCCAGCAGTCAACTAGCGGGCGTCGATGAGCAGTTCTTC	CASSQLAGVDEQFF
TRBV27	TRBD2	TRBJ2-1	NA	TGTGCCAGCAGTCTGCCGGGACTAGCGGGAGTCAATGAGCAGTTCTTC	CASSLPGLAGVNEQFF
TRBV29-1	NA	TRBJ1-2	NA	TGCAGCGTTGTGGAGTTTCGGGGGGGCTTTGGCTACACCTTC	CSVVEFRGGFGYTF
TRBV18	TRBD1	TRBJ1-2	NA	TGTGCCAGCTCACCGGGGCGGACAGGAGGCTACACCTTC	CASSPGRTGGYTF
TRBV7-3	NA	TRBJ2-3	NA	TGTGCCAGCAGCCCCTCGTGGAGCACAGATACGCAGTATTTT	CASSPSWSTDTQYF
TRBV29-1	NA	TRBJ1-1	once	TGCAGCGTCCACCCCGGGGGGATTACTGAAGCTTTCTTT	CSVHPGGITEAFF
TRBV28	NA	TRBJ1-5	few	TGTGCCAGCGGACTTATCGGGGATCAGCCCCAGCATTTT	CASGLIGDQPQHF
TRBV27	NA	TRBJ2-7	once	TGTGCCAGCAGGCCCACGGATTTCCGCTCCTACGAGCAGTACTTC	CASRPTDFRSYEQYF
TRBV11-1	TRBD1	TRBJ1-6	NA	TGTGCCAGCAGCGCGGGGACAGGAGGGTCACCCCTCCACTTT	CASSAGTGGSPLHF